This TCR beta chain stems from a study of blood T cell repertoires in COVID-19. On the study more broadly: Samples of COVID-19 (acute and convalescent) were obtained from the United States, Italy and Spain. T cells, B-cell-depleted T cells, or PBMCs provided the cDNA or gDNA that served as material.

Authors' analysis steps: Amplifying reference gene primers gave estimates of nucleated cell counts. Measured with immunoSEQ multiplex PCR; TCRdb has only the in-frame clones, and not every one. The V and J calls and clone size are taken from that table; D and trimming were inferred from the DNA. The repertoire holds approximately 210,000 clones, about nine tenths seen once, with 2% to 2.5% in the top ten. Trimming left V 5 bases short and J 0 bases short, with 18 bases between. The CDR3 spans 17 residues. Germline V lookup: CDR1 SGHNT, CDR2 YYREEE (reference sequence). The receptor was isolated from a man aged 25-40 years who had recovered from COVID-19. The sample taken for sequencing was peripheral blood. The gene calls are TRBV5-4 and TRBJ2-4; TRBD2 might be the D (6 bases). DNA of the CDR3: TGTGCCAGCAGTCCCGAGAGGGGACTTCTAGCCAAAAACATTCAGTACTTC. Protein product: CASSPERGLLAKNIQYF.